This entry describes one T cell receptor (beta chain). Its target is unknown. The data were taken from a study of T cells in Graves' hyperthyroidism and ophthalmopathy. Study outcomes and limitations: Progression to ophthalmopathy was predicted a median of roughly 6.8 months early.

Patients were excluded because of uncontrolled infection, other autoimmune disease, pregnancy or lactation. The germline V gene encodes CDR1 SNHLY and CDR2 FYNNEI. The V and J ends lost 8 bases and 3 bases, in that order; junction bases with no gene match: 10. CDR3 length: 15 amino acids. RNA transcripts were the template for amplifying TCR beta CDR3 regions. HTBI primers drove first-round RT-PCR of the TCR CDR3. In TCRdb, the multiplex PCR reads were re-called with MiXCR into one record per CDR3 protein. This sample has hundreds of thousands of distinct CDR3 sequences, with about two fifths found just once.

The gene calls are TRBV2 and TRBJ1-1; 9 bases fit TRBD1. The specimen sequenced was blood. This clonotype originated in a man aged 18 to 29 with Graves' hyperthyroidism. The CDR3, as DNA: TGTGCCAGCCGTCCCGGGACAGGGAGGTACACTGAAGCTTTCTTT. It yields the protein CASRPGTGRYTEAFF.